These 3 T cell receptor beta chains share one sample of origin, sequenced in a study of OX40 agonist ivuxolimab in advanced cancers. Only in-frame clones appear in the TCRdb table, and some are missing; sequencing was by immunoSEQ multiplex PCR. This sample has about 7,700 clones, with 60% to 85% found just once. Sequences were derived from CD4+ or CD8+ T cells sorted from blood, sampled in a trial of the OX40 agonist ivuxolimab. These TCRs come from an adult with an advanced solid tumor such as melanoma, head and neck, liver or kidney cancer.

This sequence joins TRBV7-8 and TRBJ1-2; D is perhaps TRBD1 (5 bases). The CDR3 is 13 amino acids. Trimming shortened V by 2 bases and J by 4 bases, and 8 bases separated the two germline ends. Germline V gene data show CDR1 as SGHVS and CDR2 as FQNEAQ. DNA for the CDR3: TGTGCCAGCAGCTTATCAGGGACCTATGGCTACACCTTC. This codes for CASSLSGTYGYTF.

The J gene is TRBJ1-5, the V gene TRBV21-1; TRBD1 was called by the table and not checked on the DNA. TRBV21-1 is a known pseudogene. This CDR3 comprises 16 residues. This chain's CDR3 is CASSKGGGRSNQPQHF. CDR3 sequence (DNA): TGTGCCAGCAGCAAAGGTGGGGGCAGGAGCAATCAGCCCCAGCATTTT.

The V call is TRBV21-1, the J call TRBJ2-5; TRBD1, the D gene given by the table, was not confirmed from the DNA. TRBV21-1 is reported as a pseudogene. This CDR3 spans 17 amino acids. The CDR3 here is CASSYRDRGLYQETQYF. In nucleotides, the CDR3 is TGTGCCAGCAGCTACCGGGACAGGGGCCTGTACCAAGAGACCCAGTACTTC.